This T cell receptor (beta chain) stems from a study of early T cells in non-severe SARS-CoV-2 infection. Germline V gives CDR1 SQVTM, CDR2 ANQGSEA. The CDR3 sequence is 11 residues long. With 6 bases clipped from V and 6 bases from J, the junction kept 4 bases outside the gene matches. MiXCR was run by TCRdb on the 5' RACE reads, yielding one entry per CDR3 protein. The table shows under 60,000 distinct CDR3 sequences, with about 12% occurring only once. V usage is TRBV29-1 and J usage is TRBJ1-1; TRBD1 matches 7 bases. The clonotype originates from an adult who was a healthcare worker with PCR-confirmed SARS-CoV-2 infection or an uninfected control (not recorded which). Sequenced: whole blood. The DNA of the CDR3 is TGCAGCGTCGAAACAGGGGCTGAAGCTTTCTTT. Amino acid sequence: CSVETGAEAFF.